Following are 32 T cell receptor beta chains from one sample sequenced in a study of T-cell memory formation after mild COVID-19 (dated by TCRdb to the early 2020s). The library was obtained by 5' RACE. Sequencing used an Illumina NovaSeq 6000. The raw public data were reprocessed by TCRdb itself: fastp quality trimming at Q25, MiXCR clonotype calling, in-frame beta chains only. Each CDR3 protein gets just one entry, which takes the most common genes and DNA from the rows behind it. For this sample there are a few hundred thousand distinct CDR3 sequences; around 15% appear just once. The leading ten clones occupy around 20% of the sample. Sample: PBMCs or a T cell subset sorted from them (not recorded which). These receptors came from a man between 18 and 35 years old who had mild COVID-19 (a few samples of this study predate the infection). The sample titles of this study are shuffled in the database, so cell type and time point are left out; the donor was told from shared clones.

The chain uses TRBV5-1 and TRBJ2-5; unclear D gene. V was clipped by 4 bases and J by 5 bases, with 24 bases between them. CDR1 is SGHRS, CDR2 YFSETQ, per germline. The CDR3 contains 17 residues. The CDR3 sequence: CASSTLPRVGQAETQYF. The CDR3 DNA reads as TGCGCCAGCAGCACGCTGCCCCGGGTCGGTCAAGCCGAGACCCAGTACTTC.

This sequence joins TRBV29-1 and TRBJ2-1; D gene ambiguous. Germline V gene sequence: CDR1 SQVTM, CDR2 ANQGSEA. V lost 4 bases to trimming and J lost 8 bases, with 9 bases between them. The CDR3 is 11 amino acids. CDR3 nucleotides: TGCAGCGTTGTCTCTGCCTATGAGCAGTTCTTC. Encoded protein: CSVVSAYEQFF.

The chain carries TRBV6-1 and TRBJ1-1; no definite D call. Germline V gene data show CDR1 as MNHNS and CDR2 as SASEGT. Deletions cut 5 bases from V and 2 bases from J, with 6 bases between. This CDR3 comprises 12 residues. This chain's CDR3 is CASSHGNTEAFF. The CDR3 DNA follows: TGTGCCAGCAGTCACGGTAACACTGAAGCTTTCTTT.

This clonotype was recorded a few times. V usage is TRBV7-2 and J usage is TRBJ2-5; possibly TRBD2 for D (7 bases). The V end lost 5 bases, the J end lost 2 bases, and 15 bases lay between the germline ends. CDR1 is SGHTA, CDR2 FQGNSA, per germline. The CDR3 runs to 15 residues. For the CDR3, the DNA is TGTGCCAGCAGCGGGGGGGCCGGTCTACAAGAGACCCAGTACTTC. As protein: CASSGGAGLQETQYF.

A few counts support this clonotype. The V call is TRBV5-1, the J call TRBJ1-2; D is possibly TRBD1 (5 bases). The CDR3 contains 14 residues. Trimming removed 3 bases from V and 8 bases from J, with 17 bases in between. Germline V lookup: CDR1 SGHRS, CDR2 YFSETQ. The CDR3 nucleotides read TGCGCCAGCAGCTCGTCCGGGACCGGGGGAGGCTACACCTTC. Its translation: CASSSSGTGGGYTF.

The chain uses TRBV29-1 and TRBJ2-2; 7 nucleotides align to TRBD1. CDR1 is SQVTM, CDR2 ANQGSEA, per germline. This CDR3 is 12 amino acids long. After removal of 8 bases from V and 5 bases from J, the junction contained 5 bases not matched to a gene. In nucleotides, the CDR3 is TGCAGCATAAACAGGGGAACCGGGGAGCTGTTTTTT. Protein: CSINRGTGELFF.

The chain recombines TRBV11-2 with TRBJ2-5; 9 positions match TRBD2. Germline V lookup: CDR1 SGHAT, CDR2 FQNNGV. CDR3 size: 15 residues. V dropped 1 base and J dropped 2; count of bases not matched to a gene: 2. CDR3 sequence (DNA): TGTGCCAGCAGCTTAGGGCGGGGGGGGCAAGAGACCCAGTACTTC. Translation: CASSLGRGGQETQYF.

The V and J genes are TRBV12-3 or TRBV12-4 and TRBJ2-3; possible D gene TRBD2, 5 bases. Trimming shortened V by 4 bases and J by 3 bases, and 11 bases separated the two germline ends. The CDR3 has 14 residues. The CDR3 DNA follows: TGTGCCAGCAGTTCAAGACGGGGAACAGATACGCAGTATTTT. Protein product: CASSSRRGTDTQYF.

V and J are TRBV12-3 or TRBV12-4 and TRBJ2-2, with D possibly being TRBD1 (5 bases). V lost 3 bases to trimming and J lost 7 bases, with 12 bases between them. The CDR3 loop spans 14 amino acids. The DNA of the CDR3 is TGTGCCAGCAGTTTCCGCGACAGCTTCGGGGAGCTGTTTTTT. Amino acids: CASSFRDSFGELFF.

This clonotype has more than one count but fewer than ten. The chain has TRBV5-1 and TRBJ2-7, with 9 bases identical to TRBD1. Germline CDR1 reads SGHRS; CDR2 reads YFSETQ. The trim removed 2 bases at V and 2 bases at J, leaving 5 bases unmatched. The CDR3 has 15 amino acids. The CDR3 loop is CASSFDRGVTYEQYF. Here the CDR3 DNA reads TGCGCCAGCAGCTTCGACAGGGGGGTCACCTACGAGCAGTACTTC.

This chain connects TRBV7-3 to TRBJ2-1; D unresolved. CDR3 size: 13 residues. Germline values: CDR1 SGHTA, CDR2 FQGTGA. Trimming left V 5 bases short and J 3 bases short, with 8 bases between. CDR3: CASSTTLYNEQFF. The DNA of the CDR3 is TGTGCCAGCAGCACGACACTCTACAATGAGCAGTTCTTC.

This clonotype was seen many times. The chain couples TRBV7-2 to TRBJ2-3, with 9 bases lining up with TRBD2. The V segment lost 6 bases and the J segment 8 bases; nucleotides outside the gene matches: 12. The CDR3 totals 15 residues. The germline V gene encodes CDR1 SGHTA and CDR2 FQGNSA. CDR3 sequence (DNA): TGTGCCAGCAGTCCTAGGGACAGCGGGGGGCGTACGCAGTATTTT. It yields the protein CASSPRDSGGRTQYF.

The gene calls are TRBV7-2 and TRBJ1-6; no reliable D call. Germline values: CDR1 SGHTA, CDR2 FQGNSA. This CDR3 is built from 12 residues. V lost 2 bases to trimming and J lost 10 bases, with 6 bases between them. The CDR3 here is CASSLMRSPLHF. CDR3 bases: TGTGCCAGCAGCTTAATGAGGTCACCCCTCCACTTT. Filled out from reference TRBV7-2 and TRBJ1-6, the complete variable domain reads GAGVSQSPSNKVTEKGKDVELRCDPISGHTALYWYRQSLGQGLEFLIYFQGNSAPDKSGLPSDRFSAERTGGSVSTLTIQRTQQEDSAVYLCASSLMRSPLHFGNGTRLTVT.

The chain recombines TRBV29-1 with TRBJ2-3; 12 nucleotides agree with TRBD2. CDR3 length equals 15 residues. The germline V gene encodes CDR1 SQVTM and CDR2 ANQGSEA. With 7 bases clipped from V and 2 bases from J, the junction kept 7 bases outside the gene matches. The CDR3 sequence is CSARLAGDLTDTQYF. As DNA, the CDR3 is TGCAGCGCTAGACTAGCGGGGGACCTCACAGATACGCAGTATTTT.

This clonotype has only a few counts. The rearrangement uses TRBV6-4 and TRBJ1-1, with a tentative D call TRBD1 (5 bases). The CDR3 has 14 residues. V lost 4 bases, J lost 0 bases, and 9 bases lay in between. Germline CDR1 is MRHNA and CDR2 is SNTAGT. CDR3 residues: CASSAGGVNTEAFF. CDR3 in DNA: TGTGCCAGCAGTGCGGGAGGGGTGAACACTGAAGCTTTCTTT.

The V and J genes are TRBV9 and TRBJ2-2; D not certain. CDR3 length: 13 amino acids. V was pared by 3 bases and J by 3 bases, with 6 bases between. Germline values: CDR1 SGDLS, CDR2 YYNGEE. The CDR3 coding sequence is TGTGCCAGCAGCGCCAGATACACCGGGGAGCTGTTTTTT. It is translated as CASSARYTGELFF. Together with reference TRBV9 and TRBJ2-2, the CDR3 gives the full variable domain: DSGVTQTPKHLITATGQRVTLRCSPRSGDLSVYWYQQSLDQGLQFLIQYYNGEERAKGNILERFSAQQFPDLHSELNLSSLELGDSALYFCASSARYTGELFFGEGSRLTVL.

The chain is built from TRBV7-2 and TRBJ1-5; D ambiguous. Germline CDR1 is SGHTA and CDR2 is FQGNSA. This CDR3 region has 16 residues. Trimming removed 3 bases from V and 4 bases from J, with 16 bases in between. CDR3 amino acids: CASSLVGPSSNQPQHF. The CDR3 DNA reads TGTGCCAGCAGCTTGGTTGGACCCTCTTCGAATCAGCCCCAGCATTTT.

The rearrangement joins TRBV9 to TRBJ2-3; TRBD2 is a possible D gene (6 bases). CDR3 size: 16 residues. In germline, CDR1 is SGDLS, CDR2 YYNGEE. V was trimmed by 0 bases and J by 2 bases, leaving 13 bases between them. CDR3 protein: CASSVGWGGYTDTQYF. The CDR3 bases are TGTGCCAGCAGCGTAGGGTGGGGAGGCTACACAGATACGCAGTATTTT.

The table lists this clonotype with a few counts. The chain is built from TRBV4-3 and TRBJ2-7; possible D gene TRBD2, 6 bases. V was pared by 0 bases and J by 0 bases, with 9 bases between. CDR3 size: 15 residues. From germline, CDR1 is LGHNA and CDR2 YSLEER. CDR3 residues: CASSQDAGPSYEQYF. The CDR3, as DNA: TGCGCCAGCAGCCAAGACGCGGGGCCCTCCTACGAGCAGTACTTC.

The rearrangement uses TRBV20-1 and TRBJ2-7; 11 nucleotides agree with TRBD2. The CDR3 sequence is 14 residues long. V shed 6 bases and J 3 bases; nucleotides not matched to a gene: 7. The germline gives CDR1 DFQATT, CDR2 SNEGSKA (reference sequence). The CDR3 DNA is TGCAGTGCCAATCCTAGCGGGGGGAACTACGAGCAGTACTTC. Its protein is CSANPSGGNYEQYF.

This clonotype was observed a few times. The CDR3 region has the DNA TGTGCCAGCAGCCAGAAAAGCGGGGGGGGCCCAGATACGCAGTATTTT. It translates to CASSQKSGGGPDTQYF. The chain combines TRBV4-2 with TRBJ2-3; 10 nucleotides agree with TRBD2. Germline CDR1 and CDR2: LGHNA and YNFKEQ. The V segment lost 3 bases and the J segment 4 bases; nucleotides outside the gene matches: 7. This CDR3 spans 16 amino acids.

The chain links TRBV28 to TRBJ2-4; 9 nucleotides agree with TRBD1. There are 15 residues in the CDR3. Germline CDR1 MDHEN, CDR2 SYDVKM. Trimming at V came to 6 bases and at J to 4 bases, leaving 7 bases not matched to a gene. In nucleotides, the CDR3 is TGTGCCAGCAGCCGGACAGGGGATCTTAAAAACATTCAGTACTTC. This sequence encodes CASSRTGDLKNIQYF.

The rearrangement uses TRBV3-1 and TRBJ2-1, with 10 bases matching TRBD2. Germline loops: CDR1 LGHDT, CDR2 YNNKEL (reference sequence). Trimming at V came to 4 bases and at J to 9 bases, leaving 18 bases not matched to a gene. The CDR3 has 18 residues. For the CDR3, the DNA is TGTGCCAGCAGCCTAAGACGGGCCAGCGGGGGGGCATCTGGTGAGCAGTTCTTC. Protein product: CASSLRRASGGASGEQFF.

The chain has TRBV25-1 and TRBJ1-1; D possibly corresponds to TRBD1 (5 bases). The germline V gene has CDR1 MGHDK and CDR2 SYGVNS. The V end lost 7 bases, the J end lost 1 base, and 16 bases lay between the germline ends. This CDR3 has 15 residues. The CDR3 here is CASNPGQGRNTEAFF. DNA of the CDR3: TGTGCCAGCAATCCGGGGCAGGGACGGAACACTGAAGCTTTCTTT.

This clonotype has more than one count but fewer than ten. This rearrangement joins TRBV6-5 to TRBJ1-1; D possibly corresponds to TRBD1 (6 bases). This CDR3 has 15 residues. Germline values: CDR1 MNHEY, CDR2 SVGAGI. Trimming took 0 bases from V and 3 from J, leaving 11 bases between them. The DNA for the CDR3 is TGTGCCAGCAGTTACTCCCTGTCAGGGGACACTGAAGCTTTCTTT. Amino acid sequence: CASSYSLSGDTEAFF.

This clonotype came up a few times. The chain employs TRBV15 and TRBJ1-5; unclear D gene. V lost 0 bases and J 3 bases, leaving 12 bases between the germline ends. Germline CDR1 and CDR2: LNHNV and YYDKDF (reference sequence). This CDR3 spans 16 amino acids. CDR3 sequence reads: CATSRDPELINQPQHF. Written as DNA, the CDR3 is TGTGCCACCAGCAGAGATCCCGAACTTATCAATCAGCCCCAGCATTTT.

This clonotype has a handful of counts. The genes are TRBV24-1 and TRBJ2-7; D is ambiguous. V lost 4 bases and J 3 bases, leaving 12 bases between the germline ends. CDR1 is KGHDR and CDR2 is SFDVKD in the germline V gene. The CDR3 is made up of 14 amino acids. In DNA form, the CDR3 reads TGTGCCACCAGTGAGTGGGCCACCCTCTACGAGCAGTACGTC. This encodes CATSEWATLYEQYV.

The chain joins TRBV12-3 or TRBV12-4 to TRBJ1-1, with D uncertain. This CDR3 has 14 amino acids. V lost 3 bases and J 8 bases, leaving 16 bases between the germline ends. The CDR3 loop is CASSFGPVRTEAFF. For the CDR3, the DNA is TGTGCCAGCAGTTTTGGCCCCGTGCGGACGGAAGCTTTCTTT.

This clonotype was observed a few times. The genes are TRBV5-4 and TRBJ2-2; unclear D gene. V shed 2 bases and J shed 5 bases, with 4 bases lying between them. This CDR3 is built from 12 residues. Germline V lookup: CDR1 SGHNT, CDR2 YYREEE (reference sequence). This CDR3 is CASSFTTGELFF. CDR3 DNA sequence: TGTGCCAGCAGCTTCACGACCGGGGAGCTGTTTTTT. Together with reference TRBV5-4 and TRBJ2-2, the CDR3 gives the full variable domain: ETGVTQSPTHLIKTRGQQVTLRCSSQSGHNTVSWYQQALGQGPQFIFQYYREEENGRGNFPPRFSGLQFPNYSSELNVNALELDDSALYLCASSFTTGELFFGEGSRLTVL.

There are a few counts of this clonotype. The V gene is TRBV6-2 or TRBV6-3, the J gene TRBJ2-5, with 8 bases aligning to TRBD2. The V gene's germline CDR1 is MNHEY and CDR2 SVGEGT. V was clipped by 0 bases and J by 2 bases; unmatched bases: 5. This CDR3 region has 16 residues. The CDR3 nucleotides are TGTGCCAGCAGTTACTCAACTAGCGGACTACAAGAGACCCAGTACTTC. Its translation is CASSYSTSGLQETQYF.

The chain employs TRBV5-6 and TRBJ1-4; 8 bases match TRBD1. V was clipped by 3 bases and J by 0 bases; unmatched bases: 7. The CDR3 totals 17 residues. CDR1 is SGHDT and CDR2 is YYEEEE in the germline V gene. The CDR3 is CASSSGQGYTTNEKLFF. CDR3 bases: TGTGCCAGCAGCTCAGGACAGGGATATACAACTAATGAAAAACTGTTTTTT.

The chain has TRBV5-1 and TRBJ1-2; 7 nucleotides match TRBD1. From germline, CDR1 is SGHRS and CDR2 YFSETQ. This CDR3 spans 15 amino acids. The junction had 12 bases not matched to a gene; V was cut back by 4 bases and J by 6 bases. CDR3 sequence reads: CASSRQPDRANGYTF. Here the CDR3 DNA reads TGCGCCAGCAGCCGGCAGCCTGACAGGGCGAATGGCTACACCTTC.